This T cell receptor beta chain is from a study of memory CD4+ T cells and cytomegalovirus serostatus. This clone is medium-sized. TCRdb's table, derived via immunoSEQ multiplex PCR, lists solely in-frame clones and lacks some. The repertoire holds 35,000 to 55,000 clones, under 80% seen once, with more than 0.9% in the top ten. CDR1 and CDR2 from the germline V gene are SGHTA and FQGNSA. Trimming pared 5 bases from V and 0 bases from J, leaving 7 bases between. CDR3 size: 13 residues. The sort gate was single viable CD3+CD4+CD8-CD45RO+ cells for memory CD4+ T cells. The sequencing sample was made of memory CD4+ T cells from blood. The V and J genes are TRBV7-2 and TRBJ1-1; D uncertain. This sequence was found in an adult in good health and CMV-seronegative. The CDR3 is CASSPRLNTEAFF. In DNA form, the CDR3 reads TGTGCCAGCAGCCCCAGACTGAACACTGAAGCTTTCTTT.